This T cell receptor (beta chain) is drawn from a study of blood T cells in healthy people across ages. Investigators took around 10 milliliters of peripheral blood from every donor. In its sample, this clonotype was seen a few times. Sample-barcoded 5' priming and a J-beta primer mix drove a second PCR of 7 to 11 cycles. From the 5' RACE reads, TCRdb called clonotypes with MiXCR, one entry per CDR3 protein. There are roughly 1,500,000 distinct CDR3 sequences in the sample; 42% occur only once, and 7.9% lies in the top ten. This sequence was found in a woman in her late teens or twenties in good health. Sequenced input: blood.

In DNA, the CDR3 is TGCAGTGCCCCGGCGGGGACAGGGGAATACAATGAGCAGTTCTTC. Encoded protein: CSAPAGTGEYNEQFF. The chain links TRBV20-1 to TRBJ2-1; 10 positions agree with TRBD1. This CDR3 spans 15 amino acids. Germline CDR1 reads DFQATT; CDR2 reads SNEGSKA (reference sequence). V shed 6 bases and J 4 bases; nucleotides not matched to a gene: 9.